One sample yielded the 12 T cell receptor beta chains listed below, sequenced in a study of PD-1 blockade in classical Hodgkin lymphoma. Clones were read by immunoSEQ multiplex PCR, and TCRdb kept only the in-frame ones, dropping some. In the table there are about 20,000 clones, less than 75% of which are singletons. Time point reported: cycle 4 day 1 (C4D1), after more than five weeks of nivolumab. The patients all showed relapse after autologous stem cell transplantation, while their brentuximab vedotin exposure varied. The material was peripheral blood mononuclear cells (PBMCs), obtained before the fourth cycle of nivolumab. The receptors were gathered from a human donor with classical Hodgkin lymphoma.

This clone was recorded once. The rearrangement joins TRBV2 to TRBJ2-7; perhaps TRBD2 as D (6 bases). The CDR3 runs 14 residues. CDR1 and CDR2 from the germline V gene are SNHLY and FYNNEI. The V end lost 5 bases, the J end lost 5 bases, and 16 bases lay between the germline ends. The CDR3 bases are TGTGCCAGCAGTAAAGGGAGGAGCGAAGACGAGCAGTACTTC. Translation: CASSKGRSEDEQYF.

The CDR3 region is CASSPTGDSGNTIYF. Here the CDR3 DNA reads TGTGCCAGCTCACCGACAGGCGACTCTGGAAACACCATATATTTT. The rearrangement links TRBV18 to TRBJ1-3; maybe TRBD1 (6 bases). Germline V lookup: CDR1 KGHSH, CDR2 LQKENI. Deletions cut 3 bases from V and 0 bases from J, with 9 bases between. The CDR3 is 15 amino acids.

V usage is TRBV28 and J usage is TRBJ1-6; a weak D match, TRBD1 (6 bases). Trimming pared 5 bases from V and 6 bases from J, leaving 14 bases between. The V gene's germline CDR1 is MDHEN and CDR2 SYDVKM. CDR3 size: 15 residues. The CDR3 sequence: CASSASGGANSPLHF. CDR3 nucleotide sequence: TGTGCCAGCAGTGCCTCGGGGGGGGCTAATTCACCCCTCCACTTT.

The chain combines TRBV7-3 with TRBJ2-2; maybe TRBD1 (6 bases). The CDR3 has 14 amino acids. V was pared by 0 bases and J by 7 bases, with 9 bases between. From germline, CDR1 is SGHTA and CDR2 FQGTGA. CDR3: CASSLTRGIGELFF. The CDR3 nucleotides are TGTGCCAGCAGCTTAACGAGGGGGATCGGGGAGCTGTTTTTT.

The J gene is TRBJ2-1, the V gene TRBV29-1; 16 nucleotides line up with TRBD2. This CDR3 has 19 amino acids. Germline V lookup: CDR1 SQVTM, CDR2 ANQGSEA. With 1 base clipped from V and 4 bases from J, the junction kept 10 bases outside the gene matches. CDR3 in amino acids: CSVEAPGLAGGPGYNEQFF. Here the CDR3 DNA reads TGCAGCGTTGAAGCCCCGGGACTAGCGGGAGGGCCGGGTTACAATGAGCAGTTCTTC.

This chain uses TRBV29-1 with TRBJ2-1; TRBD2 agrees at 7 bases. V dropped 4 bases and J dropped 4; count of bases not matched to a gene: 4. Germline V gene sequence: CDR1 SQVTM, CDR2 ANQGSEA. CDR3 length equals 13 residues. CDR3 in amino acids: CSVVSGPYNEQFF. CDR3 coding DNA: TGCAGCGTTGTTAGCGGGCCATACAATGAGCAGTTCTTC.

The V gene is TRBV7-8, the J gene TRBJ1-5; D call uncertain. The germline V gene has CDR1 SGHVS and CDR2 FQNEAQ. The CDR3 totals 14 residues. V was clipped by 6 bases and J by 6 bases, with 15 bases between them. In DNA form, the CDR3 reads TGTGCCAGCAGTCCGGTCATCGCGAGTCAGCCCCAGCATTTT. Its protein product is CASSPVIASQPQHF.

V is TRBV7-2 and J is TRBJ2-1; D remains unclear. The CDR3 covers 13 residues. The germline CDR1 and CDR2 sequences are SGHTA and FQGNSA. The V end lost 5 bases, the J end lost 0 bases, and 5 bases lay between the germline ends. CDR3 in amino acids: CASSPSSYNEQFF. CDR3 nucleotide sequence: TGTGCCAGCAGCCCCAGCTCCTACAATGAGCAGTTCTTC.

This clone was observed a few times. This sequence joins TRBV5-1 and TRBJ1-2, with D possibly TRBD1 on 5 matching bases. This CDR3 has 15 amino acids. Trimming took 5 bases from V and 2 from J, leaving 16 bases between them. Per germline, CDR1 SGHRS and CDR2 YFSETQ. The CDR3 here is CASRDRDGPNYGYTF. DNA of the CDR3: TGCGCCAGCAGGGATAGGGACGGACCAAACTATGGCTACACCTTC.

The chain links TRBV5-6 to TRBJ2-7; no firm D call. The CDR3 has 12 amino acids. V lost 0 bases to trimming and J lost 2 bases, with 3 bases between them. Germline V gene sequence: CDR1 SGHDT, CDR2 YYEEEE. This CDR3 is CASSLGTYEQYF. CDR3 bases: TGTGCCAGCAGCTTGGGGACCTACGAGCAGTACTTC.

This chain links TRBV7-9 with TRBJ1-1, with 8 bases identical to TRBD1. The J segment lost 3 bases and the V segment lost 3 bases, leaving 6 bases of the junction unmatched. Germline V gives CDR1 SEHNR, CDR2 FQNEAQ (reference sequence). This CDR3 region has 15 residues. The CDR3 nucleotides read TGTGCCAGCAGCTTTGACAGGGGCCGGGACACTGAAGCTTTCTTT. Translated, it gives CASSFDRGRDTEAFF.

The chain recombines TRBV7-6 with TRBJ2-7; D might be TRBD1 (6 bases). The CDR3 loop spans 14 amino acids. Per germline, CDR1 SGHVS and CDR2 FNYEAQ. V lost 2 bases and J 4 bases, leaving 12 bases between the germline ends. In DNA, the CDR3 is TGTGCCAGCAGCTTAACTGACAGGAGTTACGAGCAGTACTTC. Protein sequence: CASSLTDRSYEQYF.